Listed below are T cell receptor beta chains from one sample, sequenced in a study of blood T cell repertoires in COVID-19. Method: immunoSEQ multiplex PCR; TCRdb's copy keeps in-frame clones and lacks some. The data show approximately 97,000 clones, with 84% seen just once and 4% to 5.5% held by the top ten. Sequencing used peripheral blood. The source of these receptors is a human donor in a cohort sampled during active COVID-19. CDR3s include the opening cysteine and the closing phenylalanine or tryptophan.

v_call,j_call,cdr3_aa
TRBV11-2,TRBJ2-7,CASSLNLLQGAAYEQYF
TRBV18,TRBJ1-4,CASSPPGQGAVNEKLFF
TRBV6-5,TRBJ2-7,CASSYSRGGLGEQYF
TRBV20-1,TRBJ1-4,CSANTGEKLFF
TRBV11-2,TRBJ1-4,CASSFGPGQGYWLGEKLFF
TRBV21-1,TRBJ1-1,CASSKLVREGWDTEAFF
TRBV9,TRBJ2-3,CASSTAGTDTQYF
TRBV7-9,TRBJ1-4,CASSRGTGREKLFF
TRBV19,TRBJ1-4,CASSIEGPGTGLVFHEKLFF
TRBV6-2/TRBV6-3,TRBJ2-3,CASSRPMDSRGTDTQYF
TRBV10-2,TRBJ2-7,CASSESAGGGAYEQYF
TRBV4-1,TRBJ2-3,CASSPRQGATDTQYF
TRBV19,TRBJ2-5,CASSMRAGSQETQYF
TRBV7-8,TRBJ1-1,CASSSFGTEAFF
TRBV5-1,TRBJ1-4,CASSLAGTMNEKLFF
TRBV5-1,TRBJ1-4,CASSIRQGNEKLFF
TRBV19,TRBJ1-1,CASSSHVGGANTEAFF
TRBV30,TRBJ2-1,CAWRPLLLAGTGNEQFF
TRBV4-2,TRBJ2-2,CASSPRRSNTGELFF
TRBV7-2,TRBJ2-7,CASSSSGGHYEQYF
TRBV4-1,TRBJ2-3,CASSQTGVRDTQYF
TRBV14,TRBJ2-6,CASSQELFSLSGANVLTF
TRBV11-3,TRBJ2-3,CASTVGRGARDTQYF
TRBV18,TRBJ2-7,CASSPLGQGLSYEQYF
TRBV21-1,TRBJ1-5,CASTSGGPGLNQPQHF
TRBV5-6,TRBJ2-3,CASSLTATDTQYF
TRBV18,TRBJ1-3,CASSPPTGRSGNTIYF
TRBV7-3,TRBJ1-1,CASSLGAMNTEAFF
TRBV4-3,TRBJ1-4,CASSHNRGTNEKLFF
TRBV9,TRBJ2-2,CASSIRTAGELFF
TRBV5-4,TRBJ2-1,CASSLGTRDEQFF
TRBV9,TRBJ1-1,CASSPRTPNTEAFF
TRBV30,TRBJ2-3,CAWSLPPRASDTQYF
TRBV4-2,TRBJ1-4,CASSQPARVDEKLFF
TRBV6-2/TRBV6-3,TRBJ1-2,CASSYQGIYGYTF
TRBV25-1,TRBJ1-2,CASSGLGTTYNGYTF
TRBV7-9,TRBJ1-2,CASSSTGGGYGYTF
TRBV18,TRBJ1-1,CASSLRTGDTEAFF
TRBV7-2,TRBJ2-5,CASSPGRGGETQYF
TRBV7-2,TRBJ2-1,CASSLAGLVSEQFF
TRBV28,TRBJ2-7,CASSSTRGLAGSYEQYF
TRBV28,TRBJ2-1,CASSFPVGSNEQFF
TRBV7-2,TRBJ1-5,CASSLLTGLDQPQHF
TRBV28,TRBJ1-4,CASHTPSPGQINEKLFF
TRBV7-2,TRBJ1-2,CASSLRGNYGYTF
TRBV6-5,TRBJ1-5,CASSRAGEGQPQHF
TRBV3-1/TRBV3-2,TRBJ2-5,CASSPGTSGRETQYF
TRBV2,TRBJ2-3,CASSEALPGDTQYF
TRBV5-4,TRBJ2-2,CASSSGGGLAGTGELFF
TRBV5-4,TRBJ2-3,CASSLPSGGSYTDTQYF
TRBV9,TRBJ2-1,CASSVSLAGAPSYNEQFF
TRBV21-1,TRBJ1-1,CASSKIRHYRTNTEAFF
TRBV29-1,TRBJ1-2,CSVDRALGYTF
TRBV5-8,TRBJ2-2,CASSFGQGTNTGELFF
TRBV18,TRBJ1-2,CASSPIWGENYGYTF
TRBV9,TRBJ2-7,CASSARTDYEQYF
TRBV28,TRBJ2-7,CASSSTGLSSYEQYF
TRBV5-1,TRBJ2-3,CASSPTSSSTDTQYF
TRBV5-1,TRBJ2-7,CASSLSGQGREQYF